This T cell receptor beta chain stems from a study of blood T cell repertoires in COVID-19. Looking at the study overall: Nucleic acid was either cDNA or gDNA, and it came from T cells, B-cell-depleted T cells, or PBMCs.

This CDR3 is built from 15 residues. The V and J ends lost 4 bases and 3 bases, in that order; junction bases with no gene match: 6. Germline CDR1 reads SGHDT; CDR2 reads YYEEEE. In the study's own analysis: Reference gene primer amplification gave nucleated cell count estimates. TCRdb's copy holds only in-frame clones and misses some; the assay was immunoSEQ multiplex PCR. The V and J calls and clone size were taken over from that table, and D and trimming were inferred from the DNA. The sample has fewer than 20,000 clones, around 90% seen once. The rearrangement uses TRBV5-6 and TRBJ1-5, with TRBD1 matching over 8 bases. The TCR was taken from a human donor in a cohort sampled during active COVID-19. Material for sequencing was peripheral blood. CDR3 protein: CASSGQGPTNQPQHF. As DNA, the CDR3 is TGTGCCAGCAGCGGACAGGGCCCAACCAATCAGCCCCAGCATTTT.